The 18 T cell receptor beta chains in this list originate from one sample, sequenced in a study of cytomegalovirus exposure and HLA in healthy donors. PCR amplification relied on 60 Vbeta primers (plus 13 Jbeta primers). Here immunoSEQ multiplex PCR was the method, and the copy in TCRdb shows in-frame clones only, minus some. The data contain 120,000 to 150,000 clones, 75% to 80% of them singletons. Sequences were obtained from PBMCs. The receptors originated from a male donor in good health and CMV-seronegative.

This clone was seen once. The J gene is TRBJ1-4, the V gene TRBV18; possible D gene TRBD1, 5 bases. From germline, CDR1 is KGHSH and CDR2 LQKENI. The CDR3 has 17 amino acids. V lost 3 bases, J lost 3 bases, and 17 bases lay in between. The CDR3 spells CASSPRQAGSANEKLFF. CDR3 DNA sequence: TGTGCCAGCTCACCGCGCCAAGCAGGGTCAGCTAATGAAAAACTGTTTTTT.

The V call is TRBV6-4, the J call TRBJ1-1; D may be TRBD1 (5 bases). V was clipped by 6 bases and J by 4 bases, with 15 bases between them. This CDR3 comprises 14 residues. Germline V gives CDR1 MRHNA, CDR2 SNTAGT. The CDR3 bases are TGTGCCAGCAGGGCAACAGGTTCCGGCACTGAAGCTTTCTTT. Encoded protein: CASRATGSGTEAFF.

This clone was seen once. The chain carries TRBV7-2 and TRBJ2-5, with 7 bases fitting TRBD1. This CDR3 region has 16 residues. After removal of 3 bases from V and 1 base from J, the junction contained 8 bases not matched to a gene. The V gene's germline CDR1 is SGHTA and CDR2 FQGNSA. The CDR3 DNA follows: TGTGCCAGCAGCTTCAGACAGGGTAGAGGCCAAGAGACCCAGTACTTC. Protein: CASSFRQGRGQETQYF.

In its sample, this clone was seen a few times. This chain uses TRBV7-2 with TRBJ2-2; no reliable D call. In germline, CDR1 is SGHTA, CDR2 FQGNSA. The CDR3 extends over 11 amino acids. Trimming pared 5 bases from V and 8 bases from J, leaving 6 bases between. The CDR3 reads CASSPRGELFF. The CDR3 nucleotides are TGTGCCAGCAGCCCCAGGGGGGAGCTGTTTTTT. The entire variable domain, with the rest obtained from reference TRBV7-2 and TRBJ2-2, is as follows: GAGVSQSPSNKVTEKGKDVELRCDPISGHTALYWYRQSLGQGLEFLIYFQGNSAPDKSGLPSDRFSAERTGGSVSTLTIQRTQQEDSAVYLCASSPRGELFFGEGSRLTVL.

V and J are TRBV29-1 and TRBJ2-1; no firm D call. From germline, CDR1 is SQVTM and CDR2 ANQGSEA. The CDR3 spans 11 residues. Trimming removed 3 bases from V and 3 bases from J, with 3 bases in between. The CDR3 sequence: CSVDIYNEQFF. The CDR3 DNA is TGCAGCGTTGACATCTACAATGAGCAGTTCTTC.

The V and J genes are TRBV5-1 and TRBJ1-2; the D gene is possibly TRBD1 (5 bases). The germline V and J ends were trimmed by 4 bases and 5 bases, with 9 bases remaining between them. Germline CDR1 is SGHRS and CDR2 is YFSETQ. This CDR3 is 12 amino acids long. The CDR3 spells CASSLDSYGYTF. The CDR3 DNA reads as TGCGCCAGCAGCCTCGACAGTTATGGCTACACCTTC.

This chain connects TRBV30 to TRBJ2-6; 7 positions agree with TRBD1. This CDR3 has 14 residues. Germline V gene sequence: CDR1 GTSNPN, CDR2 SVGIG (reference sequence). Trimming removed 5 bases from V and 2 bases from J; junction bases left unmatched: 3. The CDR3 here is CAWAQGAGANVLTF. The CDR3 DNA follows: TGTGCCTGGGCCCAGGGGGCTGGGGCCAACGTCCTGACTTTC.

The chain employs TRBV19 and TRBJ2-1; possibly TRBD1 for D (5 bases). This CDR3 spans 13 amino acids. Germline loops: CDR1 LNHDA, CDR2 SQIVND (reference sequence). Trimming took 3 bases from V and 8 from J, leaving 11 bases between them. The CDR3 region is CASSMGQGYEQFF. As DNA, the CDR3 is TGTGCCAGTAGTATGGGTCAGGGCTATGAGCAGTTCTTC.

The rearrangement joins TRBV4-2 to TRBJ2-3, with D possibly TRBD2 on 5 matching bases. The V and J ends lost 3 bases and 1 base respectively, with 17 bases between them. CDR1 is LGHNA, CDR2 YNFKEQ, per germline. There are 17 residues in the CDR3. The chain's CDR3 is CASSHHEEWGGTDTQYF. CDR3 DNA sequence: TGTGCCAGCAGCCACCACGAGGAGTGGGGAGGCACAGATACGCAGTATTTT.

CDR3 sequence reads: CASSQTSPSTDTQYF. CDR3 nucleotide sequence: TGTGCCAGCAGCCAGACTAGCCCGTCCACAGATACGCAGTATTTT. The chain links TRBV13 to TRBJ2-3; the match to TRBD2 covers 7 bases. This CDR3 has 15 residues. Trimming took 5 bases from V and 2 from J; bases not matched to a gene: 7. Germline-derived CDR1 and CDR2 are PRHDT and FYEKMQ (reference sequence).

The CDR3 protein is CASSLGQGANEKLFF. The CDR3 DNA is TGTGCCAGCAGCTTGGGACAGGGCGCTAATGAAAAACTGTTTTTT. This chain joins TRBV9 and TRBJ1-4, with TRBD1 identical over 9 bases. There are 15 residues in the CDR3. Trimming at V came to 4 bases and at J to 3 bases, leaving 4 bases not matched to a gene. The germline V gene has CDR1 SGDLS and CDR2 YYNGEE.

This clone was seen a single time. This sequence joins TRBV28 and TRBJ2-7, with 7 bases matching TRBD1. The CDR3 is made up of 15 amino acids. V gave up 3 bases and J gave up 5 bases; unmatched junction bases: 10. From germline, CDR1 is MDHEN and CDR2 SYDVKM. CDR3 sequence (DNA): TGTGCCAGCAGTTTTAGGGGGCTTTTGTTGGACGAGCAGTACTTC. This gives the protein CASSFRGLLLDEQYF.

This clone has more than one count but fewer than ten. The chain joins TRBV6-5 to TRBJ1-5, with D possibly matching TRBD1 (5 bases). This CDR3 has 15 amino acids. Germline V gives CDR1 MNHEY, CDR2 SVGAGI. Trimming removed 6 bases from V and 2 bases from J, with 14 bases in between. The CDR3 DNA sequence: TGTGCCAGCAGCAGGACATCGGCTCGCAATCAGCCCCAGCATTTT. This translates into CASSRTSARNQPQHF.

The chain couples TRBV5-6 to TRBJ1-4; 7 bases agree with TRBD1. V lost 4 bases, J lost 7 bases, and 1 base stayed unmatched. The V gene's germline CDR1 is SGHDT and CDR2 YYEEEE. The CDR3 sequence is 12 residues long. The CDR3 sequence is CASSRQGEKLFF. The CDR3 nucleotides read TGTGCCAGCAGCCGACAGGGTGAAAAACTGTTTTTT. The variable domain in full, with the rest retrieved from reference TRBV5-6 and TRBJ1-4, is DAGVTQSPTHLIKTRGQQVTLRCSPKSGHDTVSWYQQALGQGPQFIFQYYEEEERQRGNFPDRFSGHQFPNYSSELNVNALLLGDSALYLCASSRQGEKLFFGSGTQLSVL.

This clone was seen a few times. The rearrangement uses TRBV10-3 and TRBJ1-1; no reliable D call. Trimming shortened V by 3 bases and J by 6 bases, and 5 bases separated the two germline ends. CDR1 and CDR2 from the germline V gene are ENHRY and SYGVKD. The CDR3 has 11 residues. CDR3 sequence reads: CAISDRAEAFF. CDR3 DNA: TGTGCCATCAGTGATCGGGCTGAAGCTTTCTTT.

This clone was found a few times. The rearrangement links TRBV7-2 to TRBJ2-3, with 8 nucleotides matching TRBD2. The CDR3 totals 15 residues. Unmatched junction bases numbered 10, after V lost 8 bases and J lost 3 bases. The V gene's germline CDR1 is SGHTA and CDR2 FQGNSA. The CDR3 sequence: CASRPSGGRTDTQYF. The DNA of the CDR3 is TGTGCCAGCCGCCCATCGGGGGGGCGGACAGATACGCAGTATTTT.

The J gene is TRBJ2-6, the V gene TRBV19; the D gene is possibly TRBD2 (5 bases). CDR3 length equals 14 residues. V lost 7 bases and J lost 0, with 7 bases in between. Germline V gene data show CDR1 as LNHDA and CDR2 as SQIVND (reference sequence). CDR3 amino acids: CASMRDSGANVLTF. The CDR3 region has the DNA TGTGCCAGTATGAGGGACTCTGGGGCCAACGTCCTGACTTTC.

The chain is built from TRBV11-2 and TRBJ2-7; TRBD1 matches 7 bases. The ends lost 4 bases at V and 3 bases at J; junction bases unmatched: 12. The CDR3 is 16 amino acids. From germline, CDR1 is SGHAT and CDR2 FQNNGV. Here the CDR3 reads CASSSALDRARYEQYF. In DNA, the CDR3 is TGTGCCAGCAGCTCCGCGCTCGACAGGGCCCGCTACGAGCAGTACTTC.